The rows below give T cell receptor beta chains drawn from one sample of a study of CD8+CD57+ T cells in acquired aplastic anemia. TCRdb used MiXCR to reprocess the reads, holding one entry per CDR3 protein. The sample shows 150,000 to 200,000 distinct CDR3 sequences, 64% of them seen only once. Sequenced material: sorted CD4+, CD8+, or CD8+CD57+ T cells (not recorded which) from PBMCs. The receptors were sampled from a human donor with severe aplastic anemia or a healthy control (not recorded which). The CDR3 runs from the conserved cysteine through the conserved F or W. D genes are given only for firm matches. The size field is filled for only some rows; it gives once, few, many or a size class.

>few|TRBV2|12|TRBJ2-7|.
TGTGCCAGCAGTAAGGAAGGATACGAGCAGTACTTC
CASSKEGYEQYF
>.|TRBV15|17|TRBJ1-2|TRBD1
TGTGCCACTACCATCAGGGGGACACAGGATTATAACTATGGCTACACCTTC
CATTIRGTQDYNYGYTF
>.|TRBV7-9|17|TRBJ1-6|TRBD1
TGTGCCAGCACTCCCGCGCGAGGTGACAGGGTCAATTCACCCCCCCACTTT
CASTPARGDRVNSPPHF
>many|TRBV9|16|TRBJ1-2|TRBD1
TGTGCCAGCAGCGTAGTTAGGGGTGGCAGGGGGCATGGCTACACCTTC
CASSVVRGGRGHGYTF
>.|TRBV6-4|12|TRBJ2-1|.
TGTGCCAGCACAGGGATCTACAATGAGCAGTTCTTC
CASTGIYNEQFF
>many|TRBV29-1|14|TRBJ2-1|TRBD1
TGCAGCGTCTTGAATGGACAGGGGTGGAATGAGCAGTTCTTC
CSVLNGQGWNEQFF
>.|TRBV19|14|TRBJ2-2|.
TGTGCCAGTAGGGGGGGCTTAAGGACCGGGGAGCTGTTTTTT
CASRGGLRTGELFF
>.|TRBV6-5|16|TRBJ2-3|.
TGTGCCAGCAGTTACTTTGACATCAAAAGCACAGATACGCAGTATTTT
CASSYFDIKSTDTQYF
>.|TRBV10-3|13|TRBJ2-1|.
TGTGCCATCACCATTGACAGCTACAATGAGCAGTTCTTC
CAITIDSYNEQFF
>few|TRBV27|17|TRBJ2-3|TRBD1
TGTGCCAGCAGTCCGTACTTTGAGACAGGGTTCGCAGATACGCAGTATTTT
CASSPYFETGFADTQYF
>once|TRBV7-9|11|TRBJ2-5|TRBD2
TGTACCAGCAGCTTGGGAGGGTCCCAGTACTTC
CTSSLGGSQYF
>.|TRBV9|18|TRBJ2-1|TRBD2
TGTGCCAGCAGCCCTATCCTAGCGGGGGGTCTCTCCTACAATGAGCAGTTCTTC
CASSPILAGGLSYNEQFF
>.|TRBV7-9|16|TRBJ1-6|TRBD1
TGTGCCAGCAGCTTAGCAGGACAGGGAGGTAATTCACCCCTCCACTTT
CASSLAGQGGNSPLHF
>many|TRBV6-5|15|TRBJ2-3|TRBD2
TGTGCCAGCAGTGGACTAGCGGGGGGCACAGATACGCAGTATTTT
CASSGLAGGTDTQYF
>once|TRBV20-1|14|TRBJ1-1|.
TGCAGTGCTATGATGGGGGGCAGCGGCACTGAAGCTTTCTTT
CSAMMGGSGTEAFF
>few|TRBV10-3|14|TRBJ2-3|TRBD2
TGTGCCATCAGTCCAGCGGGAGTCACAGATACGCAGTATTTT
CAISPAGVTDTQYF
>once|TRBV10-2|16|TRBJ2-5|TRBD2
TGCGCCAGCAGTGAAGCAGCGGGGGGAACGGGAGAGACCCAGTACTTC
CASSEAAGGTGETQYF
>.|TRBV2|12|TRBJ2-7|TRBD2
TGTGCCAGCAGTAAGACTAGCGGGAGTCGGTACTTC
CASSKTSGSRYF
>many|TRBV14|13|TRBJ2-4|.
TGTGCCAGCAGCCAAGGGGTTCGGGCTTCTCAGTACTTC
CASSQGVRASQYF
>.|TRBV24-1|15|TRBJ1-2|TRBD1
TGTGCCACCAGTGATAGGGACAGGGGGCAGGATGGCTACACCTTC
CATSDRDRGQDGYTF
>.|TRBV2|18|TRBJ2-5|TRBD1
TGTGCCAAGTGGGACAGGGTTCCCTTGTGTCCTGACCAAGAGACCCAGTACTTC
CAKWDRVPLCPDQETQYF
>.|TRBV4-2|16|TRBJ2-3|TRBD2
TGTGCCAGCAGCCAAGATCGGGGGGGCGAGGCAGATACGCAGTATTTT
CASSQDRGGEADTQYF
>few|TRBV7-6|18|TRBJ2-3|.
TGTGCCAGCAGCGTTCCGACGGGGGACGGGACTAGCACAGATACGCAGTATTTT
CASSVPTGDGTSTDTQYF
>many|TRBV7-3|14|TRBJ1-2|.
TGTGCCAGCAGCCCAACAGGGAATAACTATGGCTACACCTTC
CASSPTGNNYGYTF